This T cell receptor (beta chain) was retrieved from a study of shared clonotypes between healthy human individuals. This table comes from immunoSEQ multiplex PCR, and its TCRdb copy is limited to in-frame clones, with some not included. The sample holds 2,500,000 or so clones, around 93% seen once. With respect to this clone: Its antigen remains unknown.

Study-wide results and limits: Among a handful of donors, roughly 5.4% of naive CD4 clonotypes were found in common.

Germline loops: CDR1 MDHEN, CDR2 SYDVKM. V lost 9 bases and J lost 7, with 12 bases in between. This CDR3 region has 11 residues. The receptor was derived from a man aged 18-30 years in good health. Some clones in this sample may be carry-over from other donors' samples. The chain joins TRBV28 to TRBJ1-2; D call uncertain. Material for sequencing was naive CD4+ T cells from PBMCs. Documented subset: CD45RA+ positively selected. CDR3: CASKGRSGYTF. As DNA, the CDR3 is TGTGCCAGTAAAGGACGTTCTGGCTACACCTTC.